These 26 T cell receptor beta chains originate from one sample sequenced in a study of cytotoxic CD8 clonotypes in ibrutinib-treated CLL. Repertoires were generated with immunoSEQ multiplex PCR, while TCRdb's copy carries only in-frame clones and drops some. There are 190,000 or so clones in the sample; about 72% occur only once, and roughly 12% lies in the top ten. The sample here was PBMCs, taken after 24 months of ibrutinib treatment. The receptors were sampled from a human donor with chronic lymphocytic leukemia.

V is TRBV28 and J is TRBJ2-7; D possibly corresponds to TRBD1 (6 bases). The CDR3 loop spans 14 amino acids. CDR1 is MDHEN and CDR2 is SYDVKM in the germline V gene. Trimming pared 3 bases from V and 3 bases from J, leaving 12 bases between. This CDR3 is CASSLGATNYEQYF. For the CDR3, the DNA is TGTGCCAGCAGTTTGGGGGCCACCAACTACGAGCAGTACTTC.

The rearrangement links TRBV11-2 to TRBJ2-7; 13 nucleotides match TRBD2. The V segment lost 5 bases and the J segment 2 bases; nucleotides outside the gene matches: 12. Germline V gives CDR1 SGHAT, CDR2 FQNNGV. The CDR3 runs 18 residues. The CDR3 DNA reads TGTGCCAGCAGCCCCCCAGGACTAGCGGGAGCGACTCCCTACGAGCAGTACTTC. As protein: CASSPPGLAGATPYEQYF.

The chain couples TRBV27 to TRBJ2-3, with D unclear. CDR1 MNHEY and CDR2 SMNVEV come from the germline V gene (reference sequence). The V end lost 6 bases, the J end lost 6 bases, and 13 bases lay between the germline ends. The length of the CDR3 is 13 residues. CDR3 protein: CASRLTVPDTQYF. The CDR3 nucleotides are TGTGCCAGCAGACTGACGGTCCCGGATACGCAGTATTTT.

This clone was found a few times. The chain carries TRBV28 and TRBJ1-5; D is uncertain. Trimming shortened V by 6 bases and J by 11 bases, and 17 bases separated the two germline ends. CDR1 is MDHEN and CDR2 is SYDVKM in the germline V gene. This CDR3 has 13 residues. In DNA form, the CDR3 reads TGTGCCAGCAGGACGGCCCCGGTGACGACCCAGCATTTT. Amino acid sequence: CASRTAPVTTQHF.

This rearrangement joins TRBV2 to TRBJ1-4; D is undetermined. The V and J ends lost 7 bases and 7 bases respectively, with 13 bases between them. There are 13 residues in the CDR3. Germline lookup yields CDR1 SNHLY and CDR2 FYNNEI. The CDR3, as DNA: TGTGCCAGCAAGGGCCCTGATAGTGAAAAACTGTTTTTT. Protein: CASKGPDSEKLFF.

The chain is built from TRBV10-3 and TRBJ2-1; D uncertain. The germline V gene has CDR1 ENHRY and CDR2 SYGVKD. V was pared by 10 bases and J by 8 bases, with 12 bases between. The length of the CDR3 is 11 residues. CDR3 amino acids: CATQGGHEQFF. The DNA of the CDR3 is TGTGCCACCCAAGGTGGACATGAGCAGTTCTTC.

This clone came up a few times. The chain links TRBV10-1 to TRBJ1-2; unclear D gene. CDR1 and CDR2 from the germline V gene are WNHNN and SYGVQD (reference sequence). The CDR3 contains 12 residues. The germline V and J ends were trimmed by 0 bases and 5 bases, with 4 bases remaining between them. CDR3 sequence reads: CASSESGYGYTF. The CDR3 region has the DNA TGCGCCAGCAGTGAGTCGGGATATGGCTACACCTTC.

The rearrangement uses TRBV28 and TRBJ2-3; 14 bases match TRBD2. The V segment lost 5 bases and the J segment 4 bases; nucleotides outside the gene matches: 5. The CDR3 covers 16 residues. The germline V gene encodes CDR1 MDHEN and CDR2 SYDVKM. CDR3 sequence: CASSLPGLAGADTQYF. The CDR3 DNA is TGTGCCAGCAGTCTTCCGGGACTAGCGGGAGCAGATACGCAGTATTTT.

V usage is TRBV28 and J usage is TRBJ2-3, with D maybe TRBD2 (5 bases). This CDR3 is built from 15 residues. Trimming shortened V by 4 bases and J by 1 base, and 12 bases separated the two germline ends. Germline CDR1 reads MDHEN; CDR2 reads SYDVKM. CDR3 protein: CASSSAGSGTDTQYF. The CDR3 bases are TGTGCCAGCAGTTCGGCGGGTTCAGGCACAGATACGCAGTATTTT.

CDR3 in amino acids: CASTPRRARGTYEQYF. CDR3 DNA sequence: TGTGCCAGCACCCCGCGGAGGGCGCGAGGAACCTACGAGCAGTACTTC. This chain links TRBV2 with TRBJ2-7, with a weak D call TRBD2 (6 bases). Trimming left V 7 bases short and J 2 bases short, with 21 bases between. Germline CDR1 and CDR2: SNHLY and FYNNEI. This CDR3 is 16 amino acids long.

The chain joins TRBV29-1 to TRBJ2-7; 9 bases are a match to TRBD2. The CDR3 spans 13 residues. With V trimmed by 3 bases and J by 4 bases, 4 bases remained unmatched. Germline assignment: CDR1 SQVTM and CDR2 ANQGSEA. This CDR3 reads CSVDLAGGYEQYF. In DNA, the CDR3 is TGCAGCGTTGACTTGGCGGGAGGGTACGAGCAGTACTTC.

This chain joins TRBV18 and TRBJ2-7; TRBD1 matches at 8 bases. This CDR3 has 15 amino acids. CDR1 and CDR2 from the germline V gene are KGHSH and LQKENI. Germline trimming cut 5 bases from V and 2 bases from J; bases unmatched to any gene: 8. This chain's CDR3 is CASSSTGGTAYEQYF. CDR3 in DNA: TGTGCCAGCTCATCAACAGGGGGTACAGCCTACGAGCAGTACTTC.

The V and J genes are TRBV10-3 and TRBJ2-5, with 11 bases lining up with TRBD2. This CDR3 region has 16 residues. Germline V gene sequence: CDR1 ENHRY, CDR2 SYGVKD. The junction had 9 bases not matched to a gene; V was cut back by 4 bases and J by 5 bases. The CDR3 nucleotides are TGTGCCATCAGTGGTCTAGCGGGAGGAGAGGGTGAGACCCAGTACTTC. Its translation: CAISGLAGGEGETQYF.

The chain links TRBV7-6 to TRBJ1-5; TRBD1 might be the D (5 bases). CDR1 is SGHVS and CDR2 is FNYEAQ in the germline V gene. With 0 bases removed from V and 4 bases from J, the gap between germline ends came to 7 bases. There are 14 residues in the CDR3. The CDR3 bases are TGTGCCAGCAGCTTAGCGAAGGGGAATCAGCCCCAGCATTTT. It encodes CASSLAKGNQPQHF.

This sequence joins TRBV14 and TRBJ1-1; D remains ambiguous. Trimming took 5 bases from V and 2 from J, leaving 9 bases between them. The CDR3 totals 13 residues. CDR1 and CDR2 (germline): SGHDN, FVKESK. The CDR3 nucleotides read TGTGCCAGCAGCAATGGCGTAAACACTGAAGCTTTCTTT. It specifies CASSNGVNTEAFF.

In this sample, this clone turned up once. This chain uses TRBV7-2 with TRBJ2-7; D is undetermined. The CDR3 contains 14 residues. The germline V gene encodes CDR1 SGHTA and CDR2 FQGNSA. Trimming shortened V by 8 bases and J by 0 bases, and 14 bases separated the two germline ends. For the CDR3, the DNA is TGTGCCAGCGGCCCCCCTTGGAGCTCCTACGAGCAGTACTTC. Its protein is CASGPPWSSYEQYF.

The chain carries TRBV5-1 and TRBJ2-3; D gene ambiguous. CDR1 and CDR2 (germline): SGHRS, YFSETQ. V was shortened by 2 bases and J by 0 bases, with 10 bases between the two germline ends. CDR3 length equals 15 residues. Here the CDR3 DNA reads TGCGCCAGCAGCTTTTTAGATACTAGCACAGATACGCAGTATTTT. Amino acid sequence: CASSFLDTSTDTQYF.

The CDR3 reads CASSTGAGAELYNEQFF. The CDR3 DNA reads TGCGCCAGCAGCACCGGGGCGGGGGCGGAATTATACAATGAGCAGTTCTTC. The chain combines TRBV5-1 with TRBJ2-1; TRBD2 might be the D (7 bases). Per germline, CDR1 SGHRS and CDR2 YFSETQ. The CDR3 is 17 amino acids. With 4 bases removed from V and 4 bases from J, the gap between germline ends came to 21 bases.

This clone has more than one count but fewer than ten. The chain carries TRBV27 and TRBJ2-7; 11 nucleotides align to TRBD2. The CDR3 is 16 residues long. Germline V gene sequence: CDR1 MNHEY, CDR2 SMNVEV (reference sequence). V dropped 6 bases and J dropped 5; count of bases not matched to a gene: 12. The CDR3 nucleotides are TGTGCCAGCAGGGGCGAATCTAGCGGGAGGTTCCACGAGCAGTACTTC. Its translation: CASRGESSGRFHEQYF.

This CDR3 reads CASRDTGINEQFF. For the CDR3, the DNA is TGTGCCAGTCGAGACACAGGGATCAATGAGCAGTTCTTC. The gene calls are TRBV19 and TRBJ2-1; D might be TRBD1 (6 bases). From germline, CDR1 is LNHDA and CDR2 SQIVND (reference sequence). The CDR3 has 13 residues. V lost 8 bases, J lost 6 bases, and 14 bases lay in between. The full variable domain, completed using reference TRBV19 and TRBJ2-1, is DGGITQSPKYLFRKEGQNVTLSCEQNLNHDAMYWYRQDPGQGLRLIYYSQIVNDFQKGDIAEGYSVSREKKESFPLTVTSAQKNPTAFYLCASRDTGINEQFFGPGTRLTVL.

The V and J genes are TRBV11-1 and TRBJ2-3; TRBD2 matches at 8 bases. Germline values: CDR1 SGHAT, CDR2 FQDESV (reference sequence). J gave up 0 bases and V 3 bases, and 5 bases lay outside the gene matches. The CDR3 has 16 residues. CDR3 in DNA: TGTGCCAGCAGCTTTCTTGCGGGAGGTAGCACAGATACGCAGTATTTT. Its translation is CASSFLAGGSTDTQYF.

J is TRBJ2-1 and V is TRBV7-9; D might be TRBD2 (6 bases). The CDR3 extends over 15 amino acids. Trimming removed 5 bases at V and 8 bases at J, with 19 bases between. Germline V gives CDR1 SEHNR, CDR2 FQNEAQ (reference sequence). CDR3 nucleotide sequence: TGTGCCAGCAGCCTCGGGACTCCCTTAAGGGATGAGCAGTTCTTC. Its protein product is CASSLGTPLRDEQFF.

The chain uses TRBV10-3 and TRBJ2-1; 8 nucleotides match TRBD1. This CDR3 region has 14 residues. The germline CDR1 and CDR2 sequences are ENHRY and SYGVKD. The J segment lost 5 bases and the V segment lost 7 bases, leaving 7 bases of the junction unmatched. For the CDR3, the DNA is TGTGCCATCAATCCCGGGACAGGTCACAATGAGCAGTTCTTC. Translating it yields CAINPGTGHNEQFF.

The CDR3 region is CASSYFGAAGPDTQYF. CDR3 DNA: TGTGCCAGCAGCTATTTTGGGGCAGCTGGCCCAGATACGCAGTATTTT. The J gene is TRBJ2-3, the V gene TRBV5-6, with D tentatively TRBD1 (5 bases). The V gene's germline CDR1 is SGHDT and CDR2 YYEEEE. There are 16 residues in the CDR3. Trimming left V 3 bases short and J 4 bases short, with 18 bases between.

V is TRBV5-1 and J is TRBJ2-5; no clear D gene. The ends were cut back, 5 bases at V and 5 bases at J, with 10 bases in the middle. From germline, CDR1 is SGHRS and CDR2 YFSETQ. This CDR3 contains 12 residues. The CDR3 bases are TGCGCCAGCAGTATCGACCGGGAGACCCAGTACTTC. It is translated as CASSIDRETQYF. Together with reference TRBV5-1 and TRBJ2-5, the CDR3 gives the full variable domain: KAGVTQTPRYLIKTRGQQVTLSCSPISGHRSVSWYQQTPGQGLQFLFEYFSETQRNKGNFPGRFSGRQFSNSRSEMNVSTLELGDSALYLCASSIDRETQYFGPGTRLLVL.

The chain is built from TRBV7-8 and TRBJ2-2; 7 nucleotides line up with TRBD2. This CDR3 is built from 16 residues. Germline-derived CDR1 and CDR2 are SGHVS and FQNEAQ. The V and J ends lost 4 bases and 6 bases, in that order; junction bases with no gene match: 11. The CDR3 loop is CASSYPGGSLAGELFF. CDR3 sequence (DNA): TGTGCCAGCAGCTACCCGGGCGGGAGTCTAGCCGGGGAGCTGTTTTTT.